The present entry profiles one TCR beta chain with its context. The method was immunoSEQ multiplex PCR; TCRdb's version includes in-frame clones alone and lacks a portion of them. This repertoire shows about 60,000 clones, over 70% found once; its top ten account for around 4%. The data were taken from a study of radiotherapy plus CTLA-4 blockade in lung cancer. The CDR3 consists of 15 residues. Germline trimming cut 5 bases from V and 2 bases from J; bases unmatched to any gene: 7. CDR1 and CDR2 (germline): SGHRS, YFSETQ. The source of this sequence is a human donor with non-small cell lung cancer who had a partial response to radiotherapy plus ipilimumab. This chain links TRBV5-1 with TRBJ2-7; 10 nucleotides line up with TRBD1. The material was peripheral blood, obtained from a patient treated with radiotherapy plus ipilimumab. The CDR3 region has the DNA TGCGCCAGCAGAGTCGGACAGGGGGGAACCTACGAGCAGTACTTC. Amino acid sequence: CASRVGQGGTYEQYF. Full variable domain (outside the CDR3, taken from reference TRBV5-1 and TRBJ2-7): KAGVTQTPRYLIKTRGQQVTLSCSPISGHRSVSWYQQTPGQGLQFLFEYFSETQRNKGNFPGRFSGRQFSNSRSEMNVSTLELGDSALYLCASRVGQGGTYEQYFGPGTRLTVT.